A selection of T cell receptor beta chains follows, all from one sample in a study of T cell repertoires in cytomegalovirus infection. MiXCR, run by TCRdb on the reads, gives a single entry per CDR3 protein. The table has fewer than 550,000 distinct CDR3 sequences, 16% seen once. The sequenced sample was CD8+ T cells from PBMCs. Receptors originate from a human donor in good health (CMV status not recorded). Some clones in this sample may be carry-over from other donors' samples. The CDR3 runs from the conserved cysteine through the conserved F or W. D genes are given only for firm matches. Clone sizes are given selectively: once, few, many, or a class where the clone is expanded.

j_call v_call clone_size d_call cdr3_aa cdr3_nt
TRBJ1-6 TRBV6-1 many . CASSEGVGANSPLHF TGTGCCAGCAGTGAAGGGGTAGGGGCAAATTCACCCCTCCACTTT
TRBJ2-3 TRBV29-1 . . CSVERQGRSTDTQYF TGCAGCGTTGAAAGGCAGGGAAGGAGCACAGATACGCAGTATTTT
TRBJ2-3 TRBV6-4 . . CASSDGIDTQYF TGTGCCAGCAGTGATGGGATAGATACGCAGTATTTT
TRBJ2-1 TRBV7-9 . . CASSLKAGWEDEQFF TGTGCCAGCAGCTTAAAGGCAGGGTGGGAAGATGAGCAGTTCTTC
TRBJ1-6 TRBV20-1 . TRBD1 CSARFHRGLRSPLHF TGCAGTGCTAGATTTCACAGGGGGCTAAGATCACCCCTCCACTTT
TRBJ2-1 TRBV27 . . CASSAGIEQFF TGTGCCAGCAGTGCAGGGATTGAGCAGTTCTTC
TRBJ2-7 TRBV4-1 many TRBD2 CASSPHLAGGSYEQYF TGCGCCAGCAGCCCGCACCTAGCGGGGGGTTCCTACGAGCAGTACTTC
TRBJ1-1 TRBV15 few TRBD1 CATSSRDRENTEAFF TGTGCCACCAGCAGCCGGGACAGGGAGAACACTGAAGCTTTCTTT
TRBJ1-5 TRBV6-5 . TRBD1 CASSPSRDREWEPQHF TGTGCCAGCAGTCCGAGTCGGGACAGAGAGTGGGAGCCCCAGCATTTT
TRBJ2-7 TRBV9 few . CASSPQLEHEQYF TGTGCCAGCAGCCCCCAACTTGAGCACGAGCAGTACTTC
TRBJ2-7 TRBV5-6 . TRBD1 CASSLAVGQGDLLMYEQYF TGTGCCAGCAGCTTGGCCGTCGGCCAGGGGGACCTCCTAATGTACGAGCAGTACTTC
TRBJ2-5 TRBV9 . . CASSAEGGRGETQYF TGTGCCAGCAGCGCCGAGGGGGGACGGGGAGAGACCCAGTACTTC
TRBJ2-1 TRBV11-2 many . CASSLDGGVYNEQFF TGTGCCAGCAGCTTAGATGGGGGTGTCTACAATGAGCAGTTCTTC
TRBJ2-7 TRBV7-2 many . CASSLAGAITYEQYF TGTGCCAGCAGCTTAGCAGGGGCGATTACCTACGAGCAGTACTTC
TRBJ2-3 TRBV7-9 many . CASSLVLGDSGDTQYF TGTGCCAGCAGCTTAGTTCTTGGGGACTCCGGAGATACGCAGTATTTT
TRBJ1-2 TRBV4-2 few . CASSQDGDRAGTRGYTF TGTGCCAGCAGCCAAGACGGAGACCGTGCAGGGACGAGAGGCTACACCTTC
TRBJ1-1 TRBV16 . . CASSQSTPNTEAFF TGTGCCAGCAGCCAATCCACCCCGAACACTGAAGCTTTCTTT
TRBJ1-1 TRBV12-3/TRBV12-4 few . CASSLARYTGYSEAFF TGTGCCAGCAGTTTAGCTCGATATACGGGGTACTCTGAAGCTTTCTTT